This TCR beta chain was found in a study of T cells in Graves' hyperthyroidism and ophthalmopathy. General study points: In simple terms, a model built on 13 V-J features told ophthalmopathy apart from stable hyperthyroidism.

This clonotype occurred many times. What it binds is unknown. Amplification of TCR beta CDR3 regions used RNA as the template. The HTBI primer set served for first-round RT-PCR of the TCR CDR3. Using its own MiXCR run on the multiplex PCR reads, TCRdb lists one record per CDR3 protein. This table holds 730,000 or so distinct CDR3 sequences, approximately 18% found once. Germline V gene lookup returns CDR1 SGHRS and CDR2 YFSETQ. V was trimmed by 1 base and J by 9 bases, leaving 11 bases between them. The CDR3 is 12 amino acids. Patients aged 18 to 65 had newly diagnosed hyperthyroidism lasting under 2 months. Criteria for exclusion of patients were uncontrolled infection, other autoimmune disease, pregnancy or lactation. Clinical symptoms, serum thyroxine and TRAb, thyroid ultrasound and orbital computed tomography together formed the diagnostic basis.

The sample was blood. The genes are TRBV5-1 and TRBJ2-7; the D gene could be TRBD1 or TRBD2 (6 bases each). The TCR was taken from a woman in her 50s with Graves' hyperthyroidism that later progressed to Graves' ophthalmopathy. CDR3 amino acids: CASSLLGGVQYF. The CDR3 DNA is TGCGCCAGCAGCTTGCTGGGGGGCGTGCAGTACTTC.